This T cell receptor beta chain was recovered during a study of CD4 T cells in relation to SARS-CoV-2 and coronaviruses. For this clone: Its antigen is unidentified.

Method: immunoSEQ multiplex PCR; TCRdb's copy keeps in-frame clones and lacks some. The sample includes about 22,000 clones, approximately 68% of them seen just once. CD4+ T cells from unexposed donors were obtained before the COVID-19 pandemic (2011-2018). Isolation of CD4+ T cells took place after approximately eleven days in culture. This CDR3 spans 13 amino acids. V lost 8 bases and J lost 3, with 13 bases in between. The TCR was taken from a human donor in good health. Sequenced input: CD4+ T cells from PBMCs, cultured in vitro. The V call is TRBV23-1, the J call TRBJ2-5; D perhaps matches TRBD1 (5 bases). TRBV23-1 is annotated as an ORF whose role is uncertain. The CDR3 sequence: CASHTQGEETQYF. The CDR3, as DNA: TGCGCCAGCCACACCCAGGGCGAAGAGACCCAGTACTTC.